This T cell receptor beta chain derives from a study of cytomegalovirus exposure and HLA in healthy donors. PCR involved 60 Vbeta and 13 Jbeta primers. TCRdb's copy holds only in-frame clones and misses some; the assay was immunoSEQ multiplex PCR. Among 97,000 or so clones listed, around 68% were seen once. Germline trimming cut 7 bases from V and 6 bases from J; bases unmatched to any gene: 10. There are 14 residues in the CDR3. Germline V gene sequence: CDR1 MNHNS, CDR2 SASEGT. The chain joins TRBV6-1 to TRBJ1-2, with 8 bases matching TRBD1. The clonotype comes from a man aged 45-65 years in good health and CMV-seronegative. Sequenced input: PBMCs. CDR3 loop: CASTSGQGADGYTF. In DNA form, the CDR3 reads TGTGCCAGCACCTCCGGGCAGGGGGCGGATGGCTACACCTTC.